The 11 T cell receptor beta chains listed next were all sequenced from one sample in a study of blood T cell repertoires in COVID-19. The data were produced by immunoSEQ multiplex PCR, yet TCRdb's version contains in-frame clones alone and is incomplete. Found here are over 250,000 clones, around 90% of them singletons; the top ten hold 2% to 2.5%. Input material: peripheral blood. These TCRs come from a man aged 50-59 years with acute or convalescent COVID-19.

J is TRBJ2-1 and V is TRBV7-8, with 12 bases identical to TRBD1. The ends lost 0 bases at V and 4 bases at J; junction bases unmatched: 4. The CDR3 sequence is 17 residues long. Per germline, CDR1 SGHVS and CDR2 FQNEAQ. CDR3 region: CASSLAGTGGKYNEQFF. The CDR3 bases are TGTGCCAGCAGCTTAGCGGGGACAGGGGGCAAATACAATGAGCAGTTCTTC.

V and J are TRBV19 and TRBJ1-6; 8 bases map to TRBD1. With V trimmed by 4 bases and J by 1 base, 3 bases remained unmatched. CDR1 LNHDA and CDR2 SQIVND come from the germline V gene (reference sequence). This CDR3 spans 16 amino acids. The CDR3 region has the DNA TGTGCCAGTAGTAAAAGGACAGGGTCCTATAATTCACCCCTCCACTTT. Translating it yields CASSKRTGSYNSPLHF. Complete variable domain (other parts from reference TRBV19 and TRBJ1-6): DGGITQSPKYLFRKEGQNVTLSCEQNLNHDAMYWYRQDPGQGLRLIYYSQIVNDFQKGDIAEGYSVSREKKESFPLTVTSAQKNPTAFYLCASSKRTGSYNSPLHFGNGTRLTVT.

V gene TRBV7-9 combines with J gene TRBJ2-5; 10 positions agree with TRBD1. The J segment lost 5 bases and the V segment lost 5 bases, leaving 11 bases of the junction unmatched. Germline V lookup: CDR1 SEHNR, CDR2 FQNEAQ (reference sequence). The CDR3 consists of 16 residues. CDR3 nucleotides: TGTGCCAGCAGCCCGGGAGACAGGGGGCTAGGGGAGACCCAGTACTTC. Protein product: CASSPGDRGLGETQYF. Based on the CDR3 plus reference TRBV7-9 and TRBJ2-5, the full variable domain is DTGVSQNPRHKITKRGQNVTFRCDPISEHNRLYWYRQTLGQGPEFLTYFQNEAQLEKSRLLSDRFSAERPKGSFSTLEIQRTEQGDSAMYLCASSPGDRGLGETQYFGPGTRLLVL.

The chain carries TRBV10-2 and TRBJ1-2; the D gene is possibly TRBD1 (5 bases). The V end lost 5 bases, the J end lost 5 bases, and 18 bases lay between the germline ends. The CDR3 has 15 residues. In germline, CDR1 is WSHSY, CDR2 SAAADI. In nucleotides, the CDR3 is TGCGCCAGCAGTTCCAGGGCCGCGGGGCCTTATGGCTACACCTTC. It yields the protein CASSSRAAGPYGYTF.

This clone appeared a few times. The chain employs TRBV5-4 and TRBJ2-1, with 11 bases aligning to TRBD2. The CDR3 consists of 16 residues. Per the germline V gene, CDR1 is SGHNT and CDR2 is YYREEE (reference sequence). Germline trimming cut 0 bases from V and 6 bases from J; bases unmatched to any gene: 5. The CDR3 loop is CASSLAASGGFNEQFF. The CDR3 DNA follows: TGTGCCAGCAGCTTGGCGGCTAGCGGGGGGTTCAATGAGCAGTTCTTC.

V and J are TRBV12-3 or TRBV12-4 and TRBJ1-1; weak D call: TRBD1 (6 bases). Trimming took 6 bases from V and 4 from J, leaving 12 bases between them. The CDR3 consists of 13 residues. Here the CDR3 reads CASRPGVSTEAFF. Here the CDR3 DNA reads TGTGCCAGCAGACCAGGGGTTAGCACTGAAGCTTTCTTT.

This clone was seen a single time. The rearrangement uses TRBV6-5 and TRBJ1-1, with D possibly being TRBD1 (6 bases). Germline CDR1 is MNHEY and CDR2 is SVGAGI. V lost 2 bases, J lost 1 base, and 8 bases lay in between. CDR3 size: 14 residues. The CDR3 protein is CASSYGGQNTEAFF. CDR3 coding DNA: TGTGCCAGCAGTTACGGGGGACAGAACACTGAAGCTTTCTTT.

This chain links TRBV10-2 with TRBJ2-3; 15 bases line up with TRBD2. Germline lookup yields CDR1 WSHSY and CDR2 SAAADI. The CDR3 has 19 amino acids. The V segment lost 5 bases and the J segment 1 base; nucleotides outside the gene matches: 10. The CDR3 protein is CASSLRTSGGAGGTDTQYF. CDR3 coding DNA: TGCGCCAGCAGTCTTAGGACTAGCGGGGGGGCCGGGGGCACAGATACGCAGTATTTT.

The chain is built from TRBV15 and TRBJ1-2; D is uncertain. V lost 0 bases and J lost 1, with 3 bases in between. This CDR3 is built from 13 residues. Germline-derived CDR1 and CDR2 are LNHNV and YYDKDF (reference sequence). CDR3: CATSRDGNYGYTF. The DNA for the CDR3 is TGTGCCACCAGCAGAGACGGTAACTATGGCTACACCTTC.

This CDR3 reads CASADGMNTEAFF. The CDR3 DNA sequence: TGCGCCAGCGCTGACGGGATGAACACTGAAGCTTTCTTT. The chain uses TRBV5-1 and TRBJ1-1; D is unresolved. The ends were cut back, 7 bases at V and 0 bases at J, with 10 bases in the middle. Germline V gives CDR1 SGHRS, CDR2 YFSETQ. The CDR3 has 13 amino acids.

The J gene is TRBJ2-7, the V gene TRBV6-5, with D maybe TRBD1 (6 bases). CDR1 is MNHEY and CDR2 is SVGAGI in the germline V gene. V was shortened by 2 bases and J by 0 bases, with 11 bases between the two germline ends. The CDR3 covers 15 residues. The CDR3 is CASSYPQGNSYEQYF. DNA of the CDR3: TGTGCCAGCAGTTACCCCCAGGGGAACTCCTACGAGCAGTACTTC.